The 16 T cell receptor beta chains reported below all come from one sample, sequenced in a study of CD8 T cell repertoires and HIV-1 epitope variants. Clones were sequenced by immunoSEQ multiplex PCR, and TCRdb holds only the in-frame ones, with some missing. Among tens of thousands of clones, just under 75% were seen once, and the ten largest hold roughly 25%. Sequencing was done on a sample of uncultured baseline CD8+ T cells from peripheral blood mononuclear cells (PBMCs). The source of these receptors is a male donor with HIV.

The gene calls are TRBV10-2 and TRBJ2-1; 13 bases line up with TRBD2. The junction had 9 bases not matched to a gene; V was cut back by 3 bases and J by 1 base. CDR3 length: 19 residues. The germline gives CDR1 WSHSY, CDR2 SAAADI. The CDR3 DNA reads as TGCGCCAGCAGTGATGGACTAGCGGGAGCCCCAGTTTCCTACAATGAGCAGTTCTTC. Translated: CASSDGLAGAPVSYNEQFF.

J is TRBJ1-2 and V is TRBV7-2; 7 nucleotides line up with TRBD1. The trim removed 6 bases at V and 8 bases at J, leaving 12 bases unmatched. This CDR3 is 14 amino acids long. Per germline, CDR1 SGHTA and CDR2 FQGNSA. DNA for the CDR3: TGTGCCAGCAGATATCGGACAGGTAGCGGCGGCTACACCTTC. Protein product: CASRYRTGSGGYTF.

In its sample, this clone was seen a few times. This chain uses TRBV11-2 with TRBJ1-6; D is ambiguous. The CDR3 spans 13 residues. The V and J ends lost 0 bases and 7 bases respectively, with 4 bases between them. The V gene's germline CDR1 is SGHAT and CDR2 FQNNGV. The CDR3 protein is CASSLDSNSPLHF. The CDR3 bases are TGTGCCAGCAGCTTAGATTCGAATTCACCCCTCCACTTT.

J is TRBJ2-3 and V is TRBV29-1; D not resolved. V lost 4 bases and J lost 3, with 5 bases in between. CDR3 length: 11 amino acids. From germline, CDR1 is SQVTM and CDR2 ANQGSEA. This CDR3 reads CSVVPTDTQYF. CDR3 nucleotides: TGCAGCGTTGTCCCAACAGATACGCAGTATTTT.

This clone has only a few counts. The genes are TRBV6-1 and TRBJ2-7; D call uncertain. The CDR3 spans 13 residues. Between the trimmed V and J ends, which lost 7 bases and 2 bases, there was a span of 12 bases. Looked up from germline, CDR1 is MNHNS and CDR2 is SASEGT. The CDR3 bases are TGTGCCAGCACACGCGACACGACCTACGAGCAGTACTTC. Protein: CASTRDTTYEQYF.

The gene calls are TRBV29-1 and TRBJ2-3, with D tentatively TRBD1 (6 bases). CDR1 and CDR2 (germline): SQVTM, ANQGSEA. This CDR3 has 13 amino acids. V was pared by 6 bases and J by 1 base, with 11 bases between. DNA for the CDR3: TGCAGCGTCAGGGGTCCTGGCACAGATACGCAGTATTTT. Encoded protein: CSVRGPGTDTQYF.

The rearrangement joins TRBV2 to TRBJ2-3; possibly TRBD1 or TRBD2 for D (5 bases each). The CDR3 extends over 16 amino acids. Germline values: CDR1 SNHLY, CDR2 FYNNEI. Deletions cut 4 bases from V and 1 base from J, with 15 bases between. The CDR3 is CASSGDGDPRTDTQYF. In DNA, the CDR3 is TGTGCCAGCAGTGGGGACGGAGACCCCCGCACAGATACGCAGTATTTT.

The chain employs TRBV5-6 and TRBJ2-6, with D unresolved. CDR1 and CDR2 from the germline V gene are SGHDT and YYEEEE. The CDR3 has 15 amino acids. The ends were cut back, 0 bases at V and 2 bases at J, with 6 bases in the middle. The CDR3 bases are TGTGCCAGCAGCTTGGGGGCAGCTGGGGCCAACGTCCTGACTTTC. This gives the protein CASSLGAAGANVLTF.

This clone turned up a few times. This chain joins TRBV28 and TRBJ2-1; TRBD2 aligns across 8 bases. Germline V gene data show CDR1 as MDHEN and CDR2 as SYDVKM. Losses at the gene ends were 3 bases for V and 9 bases for J; bases not matched to a gene: 7. The CDR3 covers 14 residues. CDR3 amino acids: CASSFRVAGSEQFF. Written as DNA, the CDR3 is TGTGCCAGCAGTTTTAGGGTAGCGGGGAGTGAGCAGTTCTTC.

This clone was counted between two and nine times. This chain joins TRBV30 and TRBJ1-3, with D possibly being TRBD1 (6 bases). With 4 bases removed from V and 3 bases from J, the gap between germline ends came to 16 bases. Germline values: CDR1 GTSNPN, CDR2 SVGIG (reference sequence). This CDR3 contains 15 residues. The CDR3 loop is CAWKSVQGIGNTIYF. The CDR3 DNA is TGTGCCTGGAAGAGCGTGCAGGGGATTGGAAACACCATATATTTT. Full variable domain (outside the CDR3, taken from reference TRBV30 and TRBJ1-3): SQTIHQWPATLVQPVGSPLSLECTVEGTSNPNLYWYRQAAGRGLQLLFYSVGIGQISSEVPQNLSASRPQDRQFILSSKKLLLSDSGFYLCAWKSVQGIGNTIYFGEGSWLTVV.

J is TRBJ2-7 and V is TRBV5-1; D call uncertain. The V gene lost 4 bases and the J gene lost 2 bases, with 13 bases spanning the gap. This CDR3 is built from 14 residues. Germline V gives CDR1 SGHRS, CDR2 YFSETQ. The CDR3 DNA reads TGCGCCAGCAGCCCAGGTTCCAGAGCCTACGAGCAGTACTTC. Its translation: CASSPGSRAYEQYF.

V gene TRBV6-6 combines with J gene TRBJ1-4; D unresolved. Deletions cut 0 bases from V and 8 bases from J, with 1 base between. Germline lookup yields CDR1 MNHNY and CDR2 SVGAGI (reference sequence). The CDR3 extends over 11 amino acids. CDR3 coding DNA: TGTGCCAGCAGTTACTCAGAAAAACTGTTTTTT. This codes for CASSYSEKLFF.

V usage is TRBV5-4 and J usage is TRBJ2-4, with 7 bases identical to TRBD2. The V gene's germline CDR1 is SGHNT and CDR2 YYREEE (reference sequence). V lost 0 bases to trimming and J lost 8 bases; unmatched junction nucleotides: 8. The CDR3 spans 15 residues. The CDR3 is CASSLDGTTGDIQYF. The CDR3 DNA is TGTGCCAGCAGCTTGGATGGGACTACCGGGGACATTCAGTACTTC.

For this clone: A much larger clonotype is one base distant, so this may be a read error. This chain's CDR3 is CATSREGQGGEKLFF. The CDR3 nucleotides are TGTGCCACCAGCAGAGAAGGACAGGGGGGTGAAAAACTGTTTTTT. J is TRBJ1-4 and V is TRBV15; 10 positions agree with TRBD1. The CDR3 spans 15 residues. Germline V CDR1 and CDR2: LNHNV, YYDKDF (reference sequence). V gave up 0 bases and J gave up 7 bases; unmatched junction bases: 2.

This clone showed up just a few times. V is TRBV11-2 and J is TRBJ1-1; tentative D call: TRBD1 (5 bases). This CDR3 is 16 amino acids long. CDR1 is SGHAT and CDR2 is FQNNGV in the germline V gene. Trimming took off 2 bases at V and 1 base at J, with 14 bases between the two ends. The CDR3 reads CASSLSRGGSNTEAFF. CDR3 in DNA: TGTGCCAGCAGCTTATCCCGGGGGGGTTCGAACACTGAAGCTTTCTTT.

V and J are TRBV29-1 and TRBJ2-3; D ambiguous. The V end lost 4 bases, the J end lost 0 bases, and 26 bases lay between the germline ends. Germline CDR1 reads SQVTM; CDR2 reads ANQGSEA. This CDR3 is 19 amino acids long. CDR3 sequence reads: CSVVLFAPPSLSSTDTQYF. In DNA, the CDR3 is TGCAGCGTTGTTCTGTTCGCCCCCCCCTCCCTTTCTAGCACAGATACGCAGTATTTT.